This T cell receptor (beta chain) was observed in a study of blood T cell repertoires in COVID-19. Looking at the study overall: PBMCs, B-cell-depleted T cells, or T cells were the source of the cDNA or gDNA that made up the material.

Assay used: immunoSEQ multiplex PCR; TCRdb lists only in-frame clones, some missing. The sample gives hundreds of thousands of clones, roughly 90% of which show up once; roughly 1.4% is in the top ten. The CDR3 contains 13 residues. V dropped 3 bases and J dropped 1 base, with 5 bases sitting between them. Germline V gives CDR1 SNHLY, CDR2 FYNNEI. The origin of this receptor is a woman in her 30s with active or convalescent COVID-19. Sequenced sample: peripheral blood. V is TRBV2 and J is TRBJ2-3; possibly TRBD2 for D (5 bases). The CDR3 loop is CASSDSGTDTQYF. The DNA of the CDR3 is TGTGCCAGCAGTGATAGCGGCACAGATACGCAGTATTTT.